This T cell receptor beta chain was captured in a study of cytotoxic CD8 clonotypes in ibrutinib-treated CLL. Study overall: The study recorded mean values of approximately 260,000 productive templates and tens of thousands of productive rearrangements per sample. Points from the study as a whole: Sampling time points were not equivalent between sustained-remission and progressing patients.

Generated by immunoSEQ multiplex PCR, the TCRdb table keeps only in-frame clones and is missing some. This table has over 70,000 clones, roughly 84% appearing once. Concerning this clone: No antigen is known for it.

The V end was cut by 0 bases, the J end by 0 bases, with 9 bases between. This CDR3 spans 16 amino acids. CDR1 is MNHNY, CDR2 SVGAGI, per germline (reference sequence). The TCR originated in a human donor with chronic lymphocytic leukemia. Source: PBMCs, taken before ibrutinib treatment. The chain combines TRBV6-6 with TRBJ2-1, with D perhaps TRBD1 (5 bases). The CDR3 here is CASSYSRTLSYNEQFF. CDR3 in DNA: TGTGCCAGCAGTTACTCGCGGACACTCTCCTACAATGAGCAGTTCTTC.